This T cell receptor beta chain is drawn from a study of cytomegalovirus exposure and HLA in healthy donors. Broader study findings: One cluster of highly shared sequence variants probably arose as a sequencing artifact.

The primer mix had 60 Vbeta and 13 Jbeta primers. Repertoires were generated with immunoSEQ multiplex PCR, while TCRdb's copy carries only in-frame clones and drops some. The top ten hold less than 6% of the sample, which has roughly 100,000 clones, roughly a tenth seen once. For this clone: Antigen specificity is unknown.

What was sequenced was PBMCs. This TCR was recovered from a man in his forties or fifties in good health and CMV-seropositive.

CDR3: CASSFSGGTDTQYF. CDR3 in DNA: TGCGCCAGCAGCTTCTCGGGAGGCACAGATACGCAGTATTTT. The chain carries TRBV5-1 and TRBJ2-3; D is possibly TRBD2 (6 bases). The V gene's germline CDR1 is SGHRS and CDR2 YFSETQ. This CDR3 is built from 14 residues. Trimming removed 2 bases at V and 1 base at J, with 8 bases between.